The 7 T cell receptor beta chains below come from one sample, sequenced in a study of blood T cell repertoires in COVID-19. Some clones are missing from TCRdb's copy, which holds only in-frame ones; the method was immunoSEQ multiplex PCR. The data hold 120,000 or so clones, with 82% observed a single time. Sequencing input: peripheral blood. Source of these receptors: a woman aged 55-75 years with acute or convalescent COVID-19.

The chain links TRBV2 to TRBJ1-2; D may be TRBD1 (5 bases). Germline V CDR1 and CDR2: SNHLY, FYNNEI. Trimming removed 7 bases at V and 4 bases at J, with 13 bases between. The CDR3 has 13 residues. CDR3 DNA: TGTGCCAGCACCTCCACAGGTTCCTATGGCTACACCTTC. Encoded protein: CASTSTGSYGYTF.

This sequence joins TRBV11-2 and TRBJ1-2; TRBD1 matches 7 bases. Germline V CDR1 and CDR2: SGHAT, FQNNGV. The CDR3 loop spans 14 amino acids. The V segment lost 4 bases and the J segment 4 bases; nucleotides outside the gene matches: 6. The CDR3 DNA follows: TGTGCCAGCAGCTCGGGACAGCAATCCTATGGCTACACCTTC. This codes for CASSSGQQSYGYTF.

In this sample, this clone turned up once. The chain links TRBV6-5 to TRBJ1-1, with D unclear. This CDR3 has 15 amino acids. The V gene lost 0 bases and the J gene lost 1 base, with 9 bases spanning the gap. Germline V gives CDR1 MNHEY, CDR2 SVGAGI. CDR3 DNA sequence: TGTGCCAGCAGTTACTCGATTGGAGGGAACACTGAAGCTTTCTTT. It yields the protein CASSYSIGGNTEAFF.

The rearrangement joins TRBV18 to TRBJ1-3, with no clear D. Germline CDR1 reads KGHSH; CDR2 reads LQKENI. V lost 2 bases and J lost 0, with 14 bases in between. The CDR3 contains 17 residues. This CDR3 reads CASSPGLPGSSGNTIYF. The CDR3 DNA sequence: TGTGCCAGCTCACCAGGTCTCCCGGGGAGCTCTGGAAACACCATATATTTT.

The sample holds a few counts of this clone. CDR3 residues: CASSFGQGEDGYTF. The CDR3 nucleotides are TGCGCCAGCAGCTTCGGACAGGGGGAGGATGGCTACACCTTC. The chain recombines TRBV5-1 with TRBJ1-2; 10 bases map to TRBD1. Germline-derived CDR1 and CDR2 are SGHRS and YFSETQ. Losses at the gene ends were 2 bases for V and 6 bases for J; bases not matched to a gene: 4. The CDR3 spans 14 residues.

The chain combines TRBV13 with TRBJ1-2; the match to TRBD1 covers 8 bases. V dropped 5 bases and J dropped 7; count of bases not matched to a gene: 6. The CDR3 has 13 residues. Looked up from germline, CDR1 is PRHDT and CDR2 is FYEKMQ (reference sequence). The CDR3 coding sequence is TGTGCCAGCAGCGCAGGGGGCGCAGGTGGCTACACCTTC. It translates to CASSAGGAGGYTF.

This chain links TRBV2 with TRBJ2-7; the D gene is possibly TRBD1 (5 bases). The CDR3 contains 14 residues. Looked up from germline, CDR1 is SNHLY and CDR2 is FYNNEI. Trimming stripped 2 bases from V and 2 bases from J, with 10 bases between. In nucleotides, the CDR3 is TGTGCCAGCAGTGAATGGCAGGGTCCCTACGAGCAGTACTTC. It is translated as CASSEWQGPYEQYF.